A single sample gave rise to the 7 T cell receptor beta chains below, sequenced in a study of T cells in tuberculosis. Sequencing was performed with immunoSEQ multiplex PCR; in TCRdb, only in-frame clones are kept and a portion is missing. The table shows roughly 34,000 clones, with approximately 97% occurring only once. Sequenced input: PBMCs. The receptors were sampled from a donor aged 10-29 years with latent tuberculosis or without tuberculosis infection.

The chain has TRBV7-6 and TRBJ1-2; 11 nucleotides agree with TRBD1. CDR1 and CDR2 (germline): SGHVS, FNYEAQ. The V segment lost 5 bases and the J segment 9 bases; nucleotides outside the gene matches: 11. The CDR3 has 15 amino acids. The CDR3 loop is CASSLGTGGRGRYTF. The CDR3 bases are TGTGCCAGCAGCCTAGGGACAGGGGGTCGGGGGCGCTACACCTTC.

CDR3 loop: CAWAGAHGYTF. DNA for the CDR3: TGTGCCTGGGCGGGGGCCCATGGCTACACCTTC. The rearrangement links TRBV30 to TRBJ1-2; tentative D call: TRBD1 (6 bases). The CDR3 has 11 amino acids. The V and J ends lost 5 bases and 6 bases respectively, with 10 bases between them. CDR1 GTSNPN and CDR2 SVGIG come from the germline V gene (reference sequence).

The DNA of the CDR3 is TGTGCCAGCAGGACGGGACTGGCCTACGAGCAGTACTTC. Its translation: CASRTGLAYEQYF. The rearrangement joins TRBV2 to TRBJ2-7; weak D call: TRBD2 (6 bases). Trimming took 6 bases from V and 2 from J, leaving 11 bases between them. Germline CDR1 SNHLY, CDR2 FYNNEI. CDR3 length: 13 amino acids.

This rearrangement joins TRBV11-2 to TRBJ2-1; D uncertain. Germline CDR1 and CDR2: SGHAT and FQNNGV. The CDR3 covers 13 residues. Trimming pared 0 bases from V and 4 bases from J, leaving 4 bases between. CDR3 sequence reads: CASSLDSYNEQFF. The CDR3 region has the DNA TGTGCCAGCAGCTTAGACAGTTACAATGAGCAGTTCTTC.

V gene TRBV12-5 combines with J gene TRBJ2-1; TRBD2 is a possible D gene (5 bases). This CDR3 spans 13 amino acids. Germline assignment: CDR1 LGHNT and CDR2 FRNRAP. V lost 6 bases and J 5 bases, leaving 11 bases between the germline ends. Written as DNA, the CDR3 is TGTGCTAGTGGCTTAGGAGGAGACAATGAGCAGTTCTTC. It is translated as CASGLGGDNEQFF. Full variable domain (outside the CDR3, taken from reference TRBV12-5 and TRBJ2-1): DARVTQTPRHKVTEMGQEVTMRCQPILGHNTVFWYRQTMMQGLELLAYFRNRAPLDDSGMPKDRFSAEMPDATLATLKIQPSEPRDSAVYFCASGLGGDNEQFFGPGTRLTVL.

V and J are TRBV10-1 and TRBJ1-3; no definite D call. The CDR3 has 12 amino acids. The germline V and J ends were trimmed by 9 bases and 0 bases, with 6 bases remaining between them. Germline lookup yields CDR1 WNHNN and CDR2 SYGVQD (reference sequence). The CDR3 is CASSVSGNTIYF. The DNA for the CDR3 is TGCGCCAGTTCCGTCTCTGGAAACACCATATATTTT.

The chain uses TRBV19 and TRBJ1-2; 8 bases fit TRBD1. The CDR3 contains 14 residues. The trim removed 3 bases at V and 3 bases at J, leaving 3 bases unmatched. The V gene's germline CDR1 is LNHDA and CDR2 SQIVND (reference sequence). CDR3 amino acids: CASSIGTGHYGYTF. The CDR3 bases are TGTGCCAGTAGTATTGGGACAGGCCACTATGGCTACACCTTC.